This passage covers 30 T cell receptor beta chains from one sample sequenced in a study of graft-versus-host responses after intestinal transplantation. Method: immunoSEQ multiplex PCR; TCRdb's copy keeps in-frame clones and lacks some. The sample records over 65,000 clones, about 91% being singletons. These receptors' antigens are unknown. Sequences were derived from unstimulated CD8+ T cells sorted from spleen or lymph node cells, sampled before transplant. All receptors come from a human donor who was the organ donor for an intestinal transplant.

The chain is built from TRBV6-4 and TRBJ2-6, with no clear D. This CDR3 is 14 amino acids long. The germline V gene has CDR1 MRHNA and CDR2 SNTAGT. Trimming removed 2 bases from V and 0 bases from J, with 2 bases in between. The CDR3, as DNA: TGTGCCAGCAGTGACGACTCTGGGGCCAACGTCCTGACTTTC. Its protein product is CASSDDSGANVLTF.

V and J are TRBV7-2 and TRBJ1-1, with D maybe TRBD1 (6 bases). Trimming took 4 bases from V and 0 from J, leaving 12 bases between them. The germline CDR1 and CDR2 sequences are SGHTA and FQGNSA. This CDR3 is 15 amino acids long. CDR3 amino acids: CASSSSGTMNTEAFF. The CDR3 DNA reads TGTGCCAGCAGCTCCTCCGGGACAATGAACACTGAAGCTTTCTTT.

This clone was seen just once. The V gene is TRBV25-1, the J gene TRBJ2-3; 9 positions agree with TRBD2. The CDR3 covers 16 residues. Germline V lookup: CDR1 MGHDK, CDR2 SYGVNS. The junction had 6 bases not matched to a gene; V was cut back by 1 base and J by 4 bases. This CDR3 reads CASSEFSSGESDTQYF. The CDR3 nucleotides read TGTGCCAGCAGTGAATTTTCTAGCGGGGAATCAGATACGCAGTATTTT.

The chain carries TRBV11-2 and TRBJ2-5; D is unclear. TRBJ2-7 matches the DNA end more closely, so the J call is doubtful. This CDR3 has 11 residues. Germline-derived CDR1 and CDR2 are SGHAT and FQNNGV. CDR3 DNA: TGTGCCAGCAGCTTCAGGTACGAGCAGTACTTC. Protein: CASSFRYEQYF.

The chain is built from TRBV4-1 and TRBJ2-7, with 8 bases that match TRBD2. V was clipped by 4 bases and J by 9 bases; unmatched bases: 17. This CDR3 has 16 residues. Germline V gives CDR1 MGHRA, CDR2 YSYEKL. CDR3 DNA sequence: TGCGCCAGCAGCCCTGGACTCAGCGGGGGAGTTATCGGGCAGTACTTC. Translated: CASSPGLSGGVIGQYF.

This chain connects TRBV4-1 to TRBJ1-5; D not certain. CDR1 MGHRA and CDR2 YSYEKL come from the germline V gene. The CDR3 sequence is 14 residues long. V dropped 4 bases and J dropped 7 bases, with 14 bases sitting between them. The CDR3, as DNA: TGCGCCAGCAGCCCAAAGGCCCTGGGGCAGCCCCAGCATTTT. It is translated as CASSPKALGQPQHF.

This chain uses TRBV5-4 with TRBJ2-2; D may match TRBD1 or TRBD2 (5 bases each). Germline values: CDR1 SGHNT, CDR2 YYREEE (reference sequence). The CDR3 extends over 16 amino acids. V lost 5 bases and J lost 6, with 20 bases in between. CDR3 DNA: TGTGCCAGCAGTTTAGGGGCGGGCAGGGTAGCCGGGGAGCTGTTTTTT. As protein: CASSLGAGRVAGELFF.

This clone appeared a single time. The chain carries TRBV4-1 and TRBJ2-2; D ambiguous. This CDR3 is built from 15 residues. Germline V gene data show CDR1 as MGHRA and CDR2 as YSYEKL. Between the trimmed V and J ends, which lost 1 base and 2 bases, there was a span of 8 bases. The CDR3 nucleotides are TGCGCCAGCAGCCAAGGGCTCCTTAACACCGGGGAGCTGTTTTTT. Its protein product is CASSQGLLNTGELFF.

The gene calls are TRBV11-2 and TRBJ2-7; TRBD1 matches at 10 bases. Germline-derived CDR1 and CDR2 are SGHAT and FQNNGV. There are 14 residues in the CDR3. J gave up 4 bases and V 1 base, and 1 base lay outside the gene matches. The CDR3 DNA reads TGTGCCAGCAGCTTAGGGACAGGGGGATACGAGCAGTACTTC. This translates into CASSLGTGGYEQYF.

This rearrangement joins TRBV5-1 to TRBJ2-1, with a weak D call TRBD2 (5 bases). V lost 2 bases and J 0 bases, leaving 6 bases between the germline ends. Germline V gene sequence: CDR1 SGHRS, CDR2 YFSETQ. The CDR3 has 14 residues. For the CDR3, the DNA is TGCGCCAGCAGCTTCACTAGCTCCTACAATGAGCAGTTCTTC. Encoded protein: CASSFTSSYNEQFF.

The chain couples TRBV7-8 to TRBJ2-2; 8 bases fit TRBD2. The germline V gene has CDR1 SGHVS and CDR2 FQNEAQ. Trimming cost V 3 bases and J 4 bases; bases outside gene matches: 4. This CDR3 is 15 amino acids long. DNA for the CDR3: TGTGCCAGCAGCTTTTTTGCGGGAGGCACCGGGGAGCTGTTTTTT. It encodes CASSFFAGGTGELFF.

This clone was found a few times. V and J are TRBV4-2 and TRBJ2-6; D ambiguous. Trimming pared 1 base from V and 0 bases from J, leaving 10 bases between. CDR1 LGHNA and CDR2 YNFKEQ come from the germline V gene. This CDR3 comprises 17 residues. For the CDR3, the DNA is TGTGCCAGCAGCCAAGGTCTGTCAGCCTCTGGGGCCAACGTCCTGACTTTC. Protein: CASSQGLSASGANVLTF.

The chain couples TRBV6-1 to TRBJ2-3; D gene ambiguous. Germline V gene lookup returns CDR1 MNHNS and CDR2 SASEGT. This CDR3 region has 12 residues. Trimming removed 4 bases at V and 3 bases at J, with 5 bases between. The DNA of the CDR3 is TGTGCCAGCAGTGTCTGGACAGATACGCAGTATTTT. This codes for CASSVWTDTQYF.

For the CDR3, the DNA is TGTGCCAGCAGTTGGGGCAGTAACTATGGCTACACCTTC. Residues: CASSWGSNYGYTF. V is TRBV6-5 and J is TRBJ1-2; tentative D call: TRBD1 (5 bases). From germline, CDR1 is MNHEY and CDR2 SVGAGI. This CDR3 region has 13 residues. The V end was cut by 4 bases, the J end by 1 base, with 7 bases between.

The chain employs TRBV5-6 and TRBJ2-1; the D is unclear. The CDR3 length is 13 residues. The V and J ends lost 5 bases and 0 bases respectively, with 6 bases between them. Germline-derived CDR1 and CDR2 are SGHDT and YYEEEE. The CDR3 reads CASSLSSYNEQFF. CDR3 sequence (DNA): TGTGCCAGCAGTCTGAGCTCCTACAATGAGCAGTTCTTC.

The chain links TRBV5-1 to TRBJ2-7; 9 bases map to TRBD1. Germline values: CDR1 SGHRS, CDR2 YFSETQ. V shed 0 bases and J 0 bases; nucleotides not matched to a gene: 4. The CDR3 has 16 residues. In DNA, the CDR3 is TGCGCCAGCAGCTTGGACGGGACAGGGAGCTCCTACGAGCAGTACTTC. Its translation: CASSLDGTGSSYEQYF.

The J gene is TRBJ2-7, the V gene TRBV29-1; D tentatively fits TRBD1 or TRBD2 (5 bases each). The ends were cut back, 8 bases at V and 0 bases at J, with 14 bases in the middle. Per the germline V gene, CDR1 is SQVTM and CDR2 is ANQGSEA. The CDR3 totals 13 residues. CDR3 protein: CSTYEGPSYEQYF. The DNA of the CDR3 is TGCAGCACCTATGAGGGGCCCTCCTACGAGCAGTACTTC.

The CDR3 nucleotides are TGCGCCAGCAGCCAAGATGGCCAGGGAGGATGGGAAGCTTTCTTT. Translating gives CASSQDGQGGWEAFF. V is TRBV4-1 and J is TRBJ1-1, with D perhaps matching TRBD1 (5 bases). There are 15 residues in the CDR3. Looked up from germline, CDR1 is MGHRA and CDR2 is YSYEKL. With 0 bases removed from V and 8 bases from J, the gap between germline ends came to 16 bases.

This chain connects TRBV9 to TRBJ1-5, with D possibly being TRBD1 (6 bases). The CDR3 is 14 amino acids. Trimming removed 3 bases at V and 0 bases at J, with 7 bases between. Germline CDR1 SGDLS, CDR2 YYNGEE. CDR3 in amino acids: CASSEGHSNQPQHF. CDR3 DNA: TGTGCCAGCAGCGAGGGACATAGCAATCAGCCCCAGCATTTT.

The J gene is TRBJ2-7, the V gene TRBV27; D unclear. The CDR3 extends over 13 amino acids. CDR1 is MNHEY, CDR2 SMNVEV, per germline (reference sequence). V was trimmed by 5 bases and J by 2 bases, leaving 10 bases between them. The CDR3 DNA reads as TGTGCCAGCAGTCTAAACGTAGCCTACGAGCAGTACTTC. Translated, it gives CASSLNVAYEQYF.

This chain links TRBV5-4 with TRBJ2-7; the match to TRBD2 covers 8 bases. V gave up 4 bases and J gave up 4 bases; unmatched junction bases: 7. Germline V gives CDR1 SGHNT, CDR2 YYREEE (reference sequence). This CDR3 comprises 14 residues. The CDR3 is CASSQAGAPYEQYF. The CDR3 DNA follows: TGTGCCAGCAGCCAAGCGGGGGCCCCTTACGAGCAGTACTTC.

The gene calls are TRBV6-5 and TRBJ2-7; the D gene is possibly TRBD1 (5 bases). The CDR3 totals 13 residues. V shed 0 bases and J shed 2 bases, with 5 bases lying between them. CDR1 is MNHEY and CDR2 is SVGAGI in the germline V gene. The CDR3 reads CASSYSDTYEQYF. The CDR3 DNA reads as TGTGCCAGCAGTTACTCGGACACCTACGAGCAGTACTTC.

The V call is TRBV5-6, the J call TRBJ2-1; the D gene is possibly TRBD2 (5 bases). The CDR3 has 16 amino acids. V lost 1 base and J 6 bases, leaving 17 bases between the germline ends. CDR1 and CDR2 (germline): SGHDT, YYEEEE. CDR3 region: CASSLLLTGGGNEQFF. Here the CDR3 DNA reads TGTGCCAGCAGCTTGTTATTGACTGGAGGCGGCAATGAGCAGTTCTTC. Full variable domain (rest looked up from reference TRBV5-6 and TRBJ2-1): DAGVTQSPTHLIKTRGQQVTLRCSPKSGHDTVSWYQQALGQGPQFIFQYYEEEERQRGNFPDRFSGHQFPNYSSELNVNALLLGDSALYLCASSLLLTGGGNEQFFGPGTRLTVL.

The rearrangement joins TRBV7-3 to TRBJ2-1; the D gene is possibly TRBD2 (6 bases). Germline values: CDR1 SGHTA, CDR2 FQGTGA. Trimming shortened V by 4 bases and J by 4 bases, and 17 bases separated the two germline ends. CDR3 length: 16 residues. CDR3 loop: CASSSGGNPSYNEQFF. CDR3 nucleotides: TGTGCCAGCAGCTCCGGGGGAAACCCCTCATACAATGAGCAGTTCTTC.

This chain links TRBV10-3 with TRBJ2-5, with D unresolved. Gene TRBJ2-7 matches the end of the DNA better, so the J call may be wrong. CDR3 size: 16 residues. The germline V gene encodes CDR1 ENHRY and CDR2 SYGVKD. CDR3 sequence (DNA): TGTGCCATCAGTGAGTCGTGGTTCCGATCAAACCACGAGCAGTACTTC. It codes for CAISESWFRSNHEQYF.

This chain joins TRBV21-1 and TRBJ1-4. TRBV21-1 is recorded as a pseudogene. The CDR3 totals 15 residues. The CDR3 loop is CASSKARDGGEKLFF. As DNA, the CDR3 is TGTGCCAGCAGCAAAGCGAGGGACGGAGGGGAAAAACTGTTTTTT.

This chain links TRBV19 with TRBJ2-5; 11 bases agree with TRBD2. The CDR3 has 15 amino acids. Germline-derived CDR1 and CDR2 are LNHDA and SQIVND (reference sequence). The V and J ends lost 7 bases and 4 bases, in that order; junction bases with no gene match: 8. CDR3 residues: CASKRTSGPGETQYF. Here the CDR3 DNA reads TGTGCCAGTAAGAGGACTAGCGGGCCGGGAGAGACCCAGTACTTC.

The sample holds one count of this clone. The rearrangement links TRBV4-1 to TRBJ2-2, with D maybe TRBD2 (5 bases). Trimming cost V 3 bases and J 6 bases, with 17 bases left between them. The CDR3 runs 16 residues. The germline V gene has CDR1 MGHRA and CDR2 YSYEKL. CDR3 coding DNA: TGCGCCAGCAGCCAGGGAGCGAACCTGAATTCCGGGGAGCTGTTTTTT. Encoded protein: CASSQGANLNSGELFF.

V usage is TRBV6-5 and J usage is TRBJ2-3, with D possibly TRBD1 on 6 matching bases. Germline values: CDR1 MNHEY, CDR2 SVGAGI. This CDR3 has 13 residues. Trimming removed 5 bases from V and 4 bases from J, with 10 bases in between. The CDR3 DNA reads TGTGCCAGCAGTGGGTACAGGGCAGATACGCAGTATTTT. Its protein is CASSGYRADTQYF.

This chain uses TRBV29-1 with TRBJ1-5; D is unclear. V was pared by 6 bases and J by 7 bases, with 16 bases between. Germline V gives CDR1 SQVTM, CDR2 ANQGSEA. The CDR3 length is 13 residues. CDR3: CSVARPLRQPQHF. CDR3 sequence (DNA): TGCAGCGTGGCTAGACCGCTTCGGCAGCCCCAGCATTTT.